Presented here are 10 T cell receptor beta chains from one specimen sequenced in a study of cytotoxic CD8 clonotypes in ibrutinib-treated CLL. TCRdb keeps only in-frame clones here, not all; method: immunoSEQ multiplex PCR. The sample shows 25,000 to 30,000 clones, 57% of them seen only once. The source was PBMCs, collected before ibrutinib treatment. The origin of the receptors is a human donor with chronic lymphocytic leukemia.

The J gene is TRBJ1-2, the V gene TRBV7-9, with D hard to call. Trimming pared 1 base from V and 7 bases from J, leaving 7 bases between. Germline loops: CDR1 SEHNR, CDR2 FQNEAQ (reference sequence). This CDR3 has 12 amino acids. CDR3 nucleotides: TGTGCCAGCAGCTTAGAGGTGCCTGGCTACACCTTC. It codes for CASSLEVPGYTF.

The genes are TRBV13 and TRBJ1-1, with no clear D. Per the germline V gene, CDR1 is PRHDT and CDR2 is FYEKMQ (reference sequence). V was pared by 1 base and J by 1 base, with 10 bases between. The CDR3 length is 15 residues. The CDR3 sequence: CASSLVGGSNTEAFF. CDR3 bases: TGTGCCAGCAGCTTAGTAGGAGGGTCGAACACTGAAGCTTTCTTT.

This clone appeared a few times. The chain combines TRBV19 with TRBJ1-5; TRBD1 is a possible D gene (5 bases). Germline CDR1 and CDR2: LNHDA and SQIVND (reference sequence). V lost 5 bases and J lost 3, with 14 bases in between. CDR3 length: 15 residues. This chain's CDR3 is CASSPLTAPNQPQHF. The CDR3 coding sequence is TGTGCCAGTAGTCCCTTGACAGCCCCCAATCAGCCCCAGCATTTT. Full variable domain (rest looked up from reference TRBV19 and TRBJ1-5): DGGITQSPKYLFRKEGQNVTLSCEQNLNHDAMYWYRQDPGQGLRLIYYSQIVNDFQKGDIAEGYSVSREKKESFPLTVTSAQKNPTAFYLCASSPLTAPNQPQHFGDGTRLSIL.

The chain links TRBV28 to TRBJ2-5, with D hard to call. The CDR3 length is 14 residues. V was trimmed by 11 bases and J by 1 base, leaving 17 bases between them. Germline V gene data show CDR1 as MDHEN and CDR2 as SYDVKM. CDR3 DNA: TGTGCCTGCACAAGGCAGATCCTCCAAGAGACCCAGTACTTC. This translates into CACTRQILQETQYF. Full variable domain (rest looked up from reference TRBV28 and TRBJ2-5): DVKVTQSSRYLVKRTGEKVFLECVQDMDHENMFWYRQDPGLGLRLIYFSYDVKMKEKGDIPEGYSVSREKKERFSLILESASTNQTSMYLCACTRQILQETQYFGPGTRLLVL.

CDR3 region: CASSRGGAAKNTGELFF. The CDR3 region has the DNA TGTGCCAGCTCAAGGGGGGGAGCGGCTAAGAACACCGGGGAGCTGTTTTTT. The chain carries TRBV18 and TRBJ2-2, with a possible D match to TRBD2 (7 bases). This CDR3 comprises 17 residues. Looked up from germline, CDR1 is KGHSH and CDR2 is LQKENI. Trimming left V 5 bases short and J 1 base short, with 17 bases between. The variable domain in full, with the rest retrieved from reference TRBV18 and TRBJ2-2, is NAGVMQNPRHLVRRRGQEARLRCSPMKGHSHVYWYRQLPEEGLKFMVYLQKENIIDESGMPKERFSAEFPKEGPSILRIQQVVRGDSAAYFCASSRGGAAKNTGELFFGEGSRLTVL.

In its sample, this clone was seen a few times. The chain links TRBV28 to TRBJ2-7; 7 bases map to TRBD2. Germline lookup yields CDR1 MDHEN and CDR2 SYDVKM. This CDR3 has 15 amino acids. J gave up 7 bases and V 0 bases, and 9 bases lay outside the gene matches. DNA for the CDR3: TGTGCCAGCAGTTTATGGGGCGGGAGCACTAGGGAGCAGTACTTC. Amino acid sequence: CASSLWGGSTREQYF.

This chain's CDR3 is CASSLPPRGINTEAFF. As DNA, the CDR3 is TGTGCCAGCAGCCTCCCCCCCAGGGGGATAAACACTGAAGCTTTCTTT. The V gene is TRBV7-9, the J gene TRBJ1-1; TRBD1 matches 7 bases. J gave up 2 bases and V 5 bases, and 11 bases lay outside the gene matches. This CDR3 region has 16 residues. CDR1 is SEHNR and CDR2 is FQNEAQ in the germline V gene (reference sequence).

In its sample, this clone was seen a few times. The V call is TRBV6-1, the J call TRBJ1-2; D not resolved. The V end lost 3 bases, the J end lost 3 bases, and 11 bases lay between the germline ends. CDR1 and CDR2 from the germline V gene are MNHNS and SASEGT. The CDR3 loop spans 14 amino acids. The CDR3 DNA reads as TGTGCCAGCAGTGACGGCCAGTTACACTATGGCTACACCTTC. It encodes CASSDGQLHYGYTF.

V usage is TRBV4-3 and J usage is TRBJ2-3; 7 positions agree with TRBD1. CDR3 length: 18 residues. J gave up 3 bases and V 4 bases, and 16 bases lay outside the gene matches. Germline values: CDR1 LGHNA, CDR2 YSLEER. The chain's CDR3 is CASSPQPPGGWVTDTQYF. CDR3 DNA sequence: TGCGCCAGCAGCCCCCAACCCCCAGGGGGATGGGTTACAGATACGCAGTATTTT.

This sequence joins TRBV2 and TRBJ2-7; TRBD2 agrees at 7 bases. Unmatched junction bases numbered 6, after V lost 3 bases and J lost 1 base. CDR3 length equals 15 residues. CDR1 is SNHLY, CDR2 FYNNEI, per germline. The CDR3 sequence is CASSDRRRESYEQYF. In DNA, the CDR3 is TGTGCCAGCAGTGACAGGAGGCGGGAGTCCTACGAGCAGTACTTC.